This record concerns one T cell receptor beta chain sequence. This CDR3 spans 15 amino acids. CDR1 is LNHNV and CDR2 is YYDKDF in the germline V gene (reference sequence). V lost 1 base, J lost 6 bases, and 13 bases lay in between. In the original workflow: Using reference gene primer amplification, nucleated cell counts were estimated. Sequencing used immunoSEQ multiplex PCR; TCRdb keeps in-frame clones, though not all of them. That table supplies the V and J calls and clone size; D and trimming were determined from the DNA. Of approximately 75,000 clones listed, around 90% are singletons. These data originate in a study of blood T cell repertoires in COVID-19. Study at large: Material from acute and convalescent COVID-19 was sourced from the United States, Italy and Spain. Sources were T cells, B-cell-depleted T cells, or PBMCs; the material itself was cDNA or gDNA.

The origin of this receptor is a human donor in a cohort sampled during active COVID-19. The source material was peripheral blood. V is TRBV15 and J is TRBJ2-1, with D perhaps matching TRBD1 (5 bases). This chain's CDR3 is CATSRGGQGTNEQFF. The CDR3 bases are TGTGCCACCAGCAGAGGCGGTCAGGGAACCAATGAGCAGTTCTTC.